The clone carrying this T cell receptor (beta chain) was counted only a few times. Its target is unknown. The record originates from a study of T cell responses to AZD1222 COVID-19 vaccine. The table came from immunoSEQ multiplex PCR; TCRdb's copy has only in-frame clones and leaves some out. Of about 100,000 clones in the sample, 80% to 95% were seen once. Study findings and constraints: As reported, nearly half of all spike-specific TCRs target variant regions that are unmutated. With dominance at 160-218 and 743-854, vaccine-associated CD4 TCRs spanned spike.

This CDR3 has 14 amino acids. Trimming shortened V by 3 bases and J by 0 bases, and 9 bases separated the two germline ends. Germline V gives CDR1 DFQATT, CDR2 SNEGSKA (reference sequence). This sequence originates from an adult in good health. The chain recombines TRBV20-1 with TRBJ1-5; weak D call: TRBD1 (5 bases). The sample was peripheral blood, taken on day 0 of AZD1222 vaccination. The CDR3 is CSASIRASNQPQHF. The CDR3 DNA reads as TGCAGTGCTAGTATCAGGGCTAGCAATCAGCCCCAGCATTTT.